This TCR beta chain was obtained from a study of cytomegalovirus exposure and HLA in healthy donors. Whole-study context: It was reported in a later analysis that the 95 to 150 validation repertoires used the same platform as the approximately 670 first-cohort repertoires.

This table comes from immunoSEQ multiplex PCR, and its TCRdb copy is limited to in-frame clones, with some not included. The sample holds about 130,000 clones, roughly 89% seen once. On this clone itself: Its antigen is not identified.

Trimming at V came to 5 bases and at J to 4 bases, leaving 9 bases not matched to a gene. Germline CDR1 and CDR2: SGHTA and FQGTGA. CDR3 length: 16 residues. The donors were members of the validation cohort comprising about 120 subjects, separate from the roughly 650-subject first cohort. Overall study results and limits: The dataset shows that most TCR sequences were rare, while some public TCRs occurred in many donors. Specificity of three CMV-associated chains for CMV antigens was verified in vitro.

The chain links TRBV7-3 to TRBJ2-1; the match to TRBD2 covers 9 bases. The material sequenced was PBMCs. The sequence was collected from a woman aged 18 to 35 in good health and CMV-seropositive. This CDR3 is CASSTISGGTYNEQFF. Written as DNA, the CDR3 is TGTGCCAGCAGCACAATTAGCGGGGGAACATACAATGAGCAGTTCTTC.